One sample yielded the 24 T cell receptor beta chains listed below, sequenced in a study of control samples from healthy donors and cancer patients (dated by TCRdb to between 2020 and 2021). Preparation of the library involved the immunoSEQ multiplex PCR assay. TCRdb holds this immuneACCESS table with in-frame rearrangements only. Some clones are missing; in checked studies, unresolved V genes explain under half, and the rest has no known cause. Recorded for this sample are roughly 190,000 clones; 91% of them occurred a single time. The ten top clones hold about 1.6% of the sample. The sequenced material came from blood. These receptors came from a woman aged 30 to 39 in good health.

The rearrangement joins TRBV24-1 to TRBJ2-5, with TRBD1 matching 9 bases. Germline trimming cut 4 bases from V and 4 bases from J; bases unmatched to any gene: 9. Germline CDR1 and CDR2: KGHDR and SFDVKD. CDR3 length equals 16 residues. DNA for the CDR3: TGTGCCACCAGTGACCAGAGACAGGGGGGCAGAGAGACCCAGTACTTC. Its translation: CATSDQRQGGRETQYF.

V and J are TRBV7-3 and TRBJ1-1; D is unresolved. Germline values: CDR1 SGHTA, CDR2 FQGTGA. V lost 2 bases and J 1 base, leaving 5 bases between the germline ends. CDR3 size: 13 residues. The CDR3 coding sequence is TGTGCCAGCAGCTTACAACCGAACACTGAAGCTTTCTTT. It translates to CASSLQPNTEAFF.

V is TRBV24-1 and J is TRBJ2-1; TRBD1 or TRBD2 may be the D gene (5 bases each). Germline-derived CDR1 and CDR2 are KGHDR and SFDVKD. V lost 9 bases and J lost 0, with 14 bases in between. The CDR3 is 15 amino acids. CDR3 nucleotide sequence: TGTGCCACCGGGGACCCAGGTAGCTCCTACAATGAGCAGTTCTTC. This encodes CATGDPGSSYNEQFF.

The chain employs TRBV27 and TRBJ2-5; 8 positions match TRBD2. The germline V gene encodes CDR1 MNHEY and CDR2 SMNVEV (reference sequence). The length of the CDR3 is 14 residues. Trimming took 3 bases from V and 5 from J; bases not matched to a gene: 5. The CDR3 spells CASSLAGGGETQYF. CDR3 coding DNA: TGTGCCAGCAGTTTGGCGGGAGGAGGGGAGACCCAGTACTTC.

The J gene is TRBJ2-3, the V gene TRBV13; D ambiguous. The V end was cut by 0 bases, the J end by 4 bases, with 11 bases between. The germline V gene encodes CDR1 PRHDT and CDR2 FYEKMQ (reference sequence). The CDR3 contains 15 residues. The DNA of the CDR3 is TGTGCCAGCAGCTTAGGTGTGGTTTCTGCAGATACGCAGTATTTT. Protein sequence: CASSLGVVSADTQYF.

The rearrangement joins TRBV18 to TRBJ1-4, with D possibly matching TRBD1 (5 bases). CDR3 length equals 14 residues. The germline gives CDR1 KGHSH, CDR2 LQKENI. Trimming shortened V by 0 bases and J by 8 bases, and 10 bases separated the two germline ends. The CDR3, as DNA: TGTGCCAGCTCACCACCAGGGGTAGAAGAAAAACTGTTTTTT. Amino acid sequence: CASSPPGVEEKLFF.

The gene calls are TRBV19 and TRBJ2-1; 14 nucleotides line up with TRBD2. With V trimmed by 5 bases and J by 7 bases, 1 base remained unmatched. The CDR3 has 14 residues. Germline CDR1 reads LNHDA; CDR2 reads SQIVND (reference sequence). The CDR3 is CASSWTSGRNEQFF. In DNA, the CDR3 is TGTGCCAGTAGTTGGACTAGCGGGAGGAATGAGCAGTTCTTC.

This chain uses TRBV2 with TRBJ1-6, with a tentative D call TRBD1 (6 bases). Trimming shortened V by 1 base and J by 10 bases, and 14 bases separated the two germline ends. CDR1 is SNHLY and CDR2 is FYNNEI in the germline V gene. The CDR3 has 15 residues. The chain's CDR3 is CASSEDSGAGSPLHF. Here the CDR3 DNA reads TGTGCCAGCAGTGAAGACTCAGGGGCCGGGTCACCCCTCCACTTT.

The chain has TRBV6-1 and TRBJ2-3; TRBD2 agrees at 7 bases. Trimming removed 3 bases from V and 0 bases from J; junction bases left unmatched: 3. CDR1 and CDR2 from the germline V gene are MNHNS and SASEGT. This CDR3 is 15 amino acids long. CDR3 DNA sequence: TGTGCCAGCAGTGACCTAGCGGCTAGCACAGATACGCAGTATTTT. This codes for CASSDLAASTDTQYF.

CDR3 residues: CASSQGGGETQYF. CDR3 bases: TGTGCCAGCAGCCAAGGAGGGGGAGAGACCCAGTACTTC. The chain carries TRBV3-1 (or the pseudogene TRBV3-2) and TRBJ2-5; D is possibly TRBD1 (6 bases). Germline V CDR1 and CDR2: LGHDT, YNNKEL (reference sequence). V lost 1 base and J 4 bases, leaving 7 bases between the germline ends. The CDR3 sequence is 13 residues long.

The chain has TRBV15 and TRBJ2-2; 7 positions agree with TRBD2. The germline V gene encodes CDR1 LNHNV and CDR2 YYDKDF (reference sequence). The CDR3 runs to 15 residues. V lost 3 bases, J lost 0 bases, and 1 base stayed unmatched. DNA of the CDR3: TGTGCCACCAGCAGGGCGGGGGCGAACACCGGGGAGCTGTTTTTT. Amino acid sequence: CATSRAGANTGELFF.

The chain carries TRBV7-2 and TRBJ1-5, with TRBD1 matching 10 bases. The CDR3 consists of 14 residues. Germline lookup yields CDR1 SGHTA and CDR2 FQGNSA. V dropped 1 base and J dropped 9; count of bases not matched to a gene: 3. Here the CDR3 reads CASSLVTGGAPQHF. As DNA, the CDR3 is TGTGCCAGCAGCTTAGTGACAGGGGGCGCGCCCCAGCATTTT.

The chain carries TRBV29-1 and TRBJ1-2; unclear D gene. Per the germline V gene, CDR1 is SQVTM and CDR2 is ANQGSEA. V was shortened by 0 bases and J by 5 bases, with 7 bases between the two germline ends. The CDR3 is 12 residues long. CDR3 protein: CSVEEPPYGYTF. The CDR3 nucleotides are TGCAGCGTTGAAGAACCCCCGTATGGCTACACCTTC.

The rearrangement links TRBV13 to TRBJ2-3; no definite D call. Germline V gives CDR1 PRHDT, CDR2 FYEKMQ (reference sequence). V lost 1 base to trimming and J lost 6 bases, with 5 bases between them. The CDR3 length is 12 residues. The CDR3 DNA reads TGTGCCAGCAGCTTAGCGGTCGATACGCAGTATTTT. Encoded protein: CASSLAVDTQYF.

A single count supports this clone. V and J are TRBV2 and TRBJ1-2, with 9 positions matching TRBD1. The V gene's germline CDR1 is SNHLY and CDR2 FYNNEI. This CDR3 contains 16 residues. J gave up 1 base and V 5 bases, and 8 bases lay outside the gene matches. CDR3 sequence reads: CASSLTGGENNYGYTF. DNA of the CDR3: TGTGCCAGCAGTCTTACAGGGGGCGAAAATAACTATGGCTACACCTTC.

This clone showed up just once. V and J are TRBV2 and TRBJ1-2, with TRBD1 matching 10 bases. J was trimmed by 6 bases and V by 6 bases; bases with no gene match: 7. There are 14 residues in the CDR3. Looked up from germline, CDR1 is SNHLY and CDR2 is FYNNEI. CDR3 protein: CASSRDRGGDGYTF. Here the CDR3 DNA reads TGTGCCAGCAGCCGGGACAGGGGAGGCGATGGCTACACCTTC. The variable domain in full, completed from reference TRBV2 and TRBJ1-2, reads EPEVTQTPSHQVTQMGQEVILRCVPISNHLYFYWYRQILGQKVEFLVSFYNNEISEKSEIFDDQFSVERPDGSNFTLKIRSTKLEDSAMYFCASSRDRGGDGYTFGSGTRLTVV.

The rearrangement uses TRBV12-3 or TRBV12-4 and TRBJ1-2; unclear D gene. Deletions cut 1 base from V and 8 bases from J, with 8 bases between. The CDR3 covers 12 residues. The CDR3 spells CASSLDMGGYTF. Here the CDR3 DNA reads TGTGCCAGCAGTTTAGATATGGGAGGCTACACCTTC.

The chain recombines TRBV18 with TRBJ1-2, with TRBD1 as a possible D gene (6 bases). The CDR3 is 14 amino acids. The germline V gene encodes CDR1 KGHSH and CDR2 LQKENI. Trimming shortened V by 3 bases and J by 6 bases, and 14 bases separated the two germline ends. The CDR3 loop is CASSPTQQGHGYTF. CDR3 nucleotides: TGTGCCAGCTCACCCACCCAACAGGGCCATGGCTACACCTTC. The variable domain in full, completed from reference TRBV18 and TRBJ1-2, reads NAGVMQNPRHLVRRRGQEARLRCSPMKGHSHVYWYRQLPEEGLKFMVYLQKENIIDESGMPKERFSAEFPKEGPSILRIQQVVRGDSAAYFCASSPTQQGHGYTFGSGTRLTVV.

The chain employs TRBV13 and TRBJ2-3, with 13 bases fitting TRBD2. J gave up 4 bases and V 4 bases, and 5 bases lay outside the gene matches. CDR1 and CDR2 from the germline V gene are PRHDT and FYEKMQ (reference sequence). The CDR3 runs 16 residues. CDR3 sequence: CASSSGLAGTPDTQYF. DNA of the CDR3: TGTGCCAGCAGCTCGGGACTAGCGGGAACCCCAGATACGCAGTATTTT. Combining the CDR3 with reference TRBV13 and TRBJ2-3 gives the whole variable domain AAGVIQSPRHLIKEKRETATLKCYPIPRHDTVYWYQQGPGQDPQFLISFYEKMQSDKGSIPDRFSAQQFSDYHSELNMSSLELGDSALYFCASSSGLAGTPDTQYFGPGTRLTVL.

The gene calls are TRBV2 and TRBJ1-5; 7 bases match TRBD1. The CDR3 is made up of 14 amino acids. Germline V lookup: CDR1 SNHLY, CDR2 FYNNEI. V shed 8 bases, J shed 0 bases, and the junction held 4 bases outside the gene matches. This CDR3 is CASGGQYSNQPQHF. The CDR3 DNA is TGTGCCAGCGGGGGACAGTATAGCAATCAGCCCCAGCATTTT.

The chain joins TRBV6-2 or TRBV6-3 to TRBJ2-7, with 12 nucleotides matching TRBD2. The CDR3 covers 14 residues. Germline values: CDR1 MNHEY, CDR2 SVGEGT. V was pared by 6 bases and J by 2 bases, with 2 bases of the junction left unmatched. The CDR3 nucleotides read TGTGCCAGCAGCCGACTAGCGGGAGCCTACGAGCAGTACTTC. The encoded protein is CASSRLAGAYEQYF.

The chain has TRBV5-1 and TRBJ2-1; no firm D call. CDR3 length: 12 residues. V lost 0 bases and J 7 bases, leaving 5 bases between the germline ends. In germline, CDR1 is SGHRS, CDR2 YFSETQ. The CDR3 protein is CASSLGLNEQFF. CDR3 nucleotide sequence: TGCGCCAGCAGCTTGGGTCTAAATGAGCAGTTCTTC.

The rearrangement links TRBV28 to TRBJ1-2; TRBD1 agrees at 7 bases. V trimming: 6 bases; J trimming: 4 bases; junction bases outside the gene matches: 5. CDR3 length: 13 amino acids. Germline V gene sequence: CDR1 MDHEN, CDR2 SYDVKM. CDR3 bases: TGTGCCAGCAGATCAGGGGGACCCTATGGCTACACCTTC. Its translation is CASRSGGPYGYTF.

CDR3 region: CASTPLAGTDTQYF. DNA for the CDR3: TGTGCCAGCACCCCACTAGCGGGAACAGATACGCAGTATTTT. This chain uses TRBV28 with TRBJ2-3, with 10 bases identical to TRBD2. Germline CDR1 is MDHEN and CDR2 is SYDVKM. This CDR3 spans 14 amino acids. V lost 7 bases and J lost 3; bases outside the gene matches: 4.